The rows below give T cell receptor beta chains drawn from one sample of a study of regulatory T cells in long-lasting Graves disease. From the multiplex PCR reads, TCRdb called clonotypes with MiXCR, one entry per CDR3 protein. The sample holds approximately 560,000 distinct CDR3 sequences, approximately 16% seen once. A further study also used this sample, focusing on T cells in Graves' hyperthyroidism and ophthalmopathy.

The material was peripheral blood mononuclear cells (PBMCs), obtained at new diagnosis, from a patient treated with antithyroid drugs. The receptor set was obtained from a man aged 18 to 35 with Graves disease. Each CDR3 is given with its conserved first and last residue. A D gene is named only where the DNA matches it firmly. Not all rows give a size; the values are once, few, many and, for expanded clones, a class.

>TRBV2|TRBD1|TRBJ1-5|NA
TGTGCCAGCAGCAGGGACAGGACTAGCAATCAGCCCCAGCATTTT
CASSRDRTSNQPQHF
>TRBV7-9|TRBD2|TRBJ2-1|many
TGTGCCAGCAGCTCACTAGCGGGGCGCAGTTGGCAGTTCTTC
CASSSLAGRSWQFF
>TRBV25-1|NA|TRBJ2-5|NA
TGTGCCAGCAGTGAATGGGGACAAGAGACCCAGTACTTC
CASSEWGQETQYF
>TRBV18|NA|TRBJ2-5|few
TGTGCCAGCTCACCCCCGGCAGGACAAGAGACCCAGTACTTC
CASSPPAGQETQYF
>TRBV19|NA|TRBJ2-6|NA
TGTGCCAGTAGTCCCGGGGCAGGGGCCAACGTCCTGACTTTC
CASSPGAGANVLTF
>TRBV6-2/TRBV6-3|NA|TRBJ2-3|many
TGTGCCAGCAGTTACTCGCCAGAAAGCACAGATACGCAGTATTTT
CASSYSPESTDTQYF
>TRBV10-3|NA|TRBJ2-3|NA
TGTGCCATCAGTCAAGGGGATACGCAGTATTTT
CAISQGDTQYF
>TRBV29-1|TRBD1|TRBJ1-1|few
TGCAGCGTTGACCGAGCCTTGCAGGGGGAGTTCGACACTGAAGCTTTCTTT
CSVDRALQGEFDTEAFF
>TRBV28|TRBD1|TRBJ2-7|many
TGTGCCAGCAGTACCTCGGACAGGGACTACGAGCAGTACTTC
CASSTSDRDYEQYF
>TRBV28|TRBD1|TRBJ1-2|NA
TGTGCCAGCAGTCCGAAGGACAGGAGCAGGGGGGGCTACACCTTC
CASSPKDRSRGGYTF
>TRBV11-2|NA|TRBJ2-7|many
TGTGCCAGCAGCAAGGGACGTCTAGTCTACGAGCAGTACTTC
CASSKGRLVYEQYF
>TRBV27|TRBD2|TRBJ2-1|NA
TGTGCCAGCAGTAATAGCGGGAGGGCCGCCTACAATGAGCAGTTCTTC
CASSNSGRAAYNEQFF
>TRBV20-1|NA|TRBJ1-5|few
TGCAGTGCTAGCGCCAGGGGCGATCAGCCCCAGCATTTT
CSASARGDQPQHF
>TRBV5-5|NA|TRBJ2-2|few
TGTGCCAGCAGCTTCACGAGCTCCGGGGAGCTGTTTTTT
CASSFTSSGELFF
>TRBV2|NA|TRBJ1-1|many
TGTGCCAGCAGTGCAACAGAGGGTGAAGCTTTCTTT
CASSATEGEAFF
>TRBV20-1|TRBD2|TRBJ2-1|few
TGCAGTGCTAGTCGGCCGGGACTAGCGGATGAGCAGTTCTTC
CSASRPGLADEQFF
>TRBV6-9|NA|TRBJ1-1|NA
TGTGCCAGCAGTTATGGGGGGGGGACGACTGAAGCTTTCTTT
CASSYGGGTTEAFF
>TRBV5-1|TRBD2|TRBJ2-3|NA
TGCGCCAGCAGCAGGGGTGCGGGAGGCTCCACAGATACGCAGTATTTT
CASSRGAGGSTDTQYF
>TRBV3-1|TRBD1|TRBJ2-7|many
TGTGCCAGCAGCCAAGAGTTTGCCGGGACAGGGGGCTCCTACGAGCAGTACTTC
CASSQEFAGTGGSYEQYF
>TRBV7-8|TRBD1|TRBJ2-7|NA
TGTGCCAGCAGCTTAGGGGGATGGACAGGGGGTAGCTACGAGCAGTACTTC
CASSLGGWTGGSYEQYF
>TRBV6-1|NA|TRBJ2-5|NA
TGTGCCAGCAGGGAGGTTTACCAAGAGACCCAGTACTTC
CASREVYQETQYF
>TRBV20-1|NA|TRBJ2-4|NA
TGCAGTGCTAGAGAATGGAAGGGGGAAAACATTCAGTACTTC
CSAREWKGENIQYF
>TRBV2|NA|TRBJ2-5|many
TGTGCCAGCAGTAAGGACAGAGAGACCCAGTACTTC
CASSKDRETQYF
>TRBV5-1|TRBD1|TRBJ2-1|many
TGCGCCAGCAGCCCCATCAGGGGGCGGGACAATGAGCAGTTCTTC
CASSPIRGRDNEQFF
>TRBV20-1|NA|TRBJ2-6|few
TGCAGTGCTAGTTCTGGGGCCAACGTCCTGACTTTC
CSASSGANVLTF
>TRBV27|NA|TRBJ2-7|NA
TGTGCCAGCAGTTCGTGGCATCTCCCGCCCTACGAGCAGTACTTC
CASSSWHLPPYEQYF
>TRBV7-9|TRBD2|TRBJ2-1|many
TGTGCCAGCAGCTCGATAACTAGCGGGAGCGGCCCTCTCAATGAGCAGTTCTTC
CASSSITSGSGPLNEQFF
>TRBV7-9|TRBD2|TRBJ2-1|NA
TGTGCCAGCAGCTCCCGCAAAGGACTAGCGGGTGGGAGCTCCTACAATGAGCAGTTCTTC
CASSSRKGLAGGSSYNEQFF
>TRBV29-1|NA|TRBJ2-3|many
TGCAGCGCTAAGGGGAGGACTCGACTCACAGATACGCAGTATTTT
CSAKGRTRLTDTQYF
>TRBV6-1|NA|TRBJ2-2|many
TGTGCCAGCAGGGACACCGGGGAGCTGTTTTTT
CASRDTGELFF
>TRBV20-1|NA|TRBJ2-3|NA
TGCAGTGCTAGACGGCCGATCGGGGGCGCAGATACGCAGTATTTT
CSARRPIGGADTQYF
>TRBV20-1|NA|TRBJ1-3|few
TGCAGTGCTAGTGACGGACCGAGCTCTGGAAACACCATATATTTT
CSASDGPSSGNTIYF
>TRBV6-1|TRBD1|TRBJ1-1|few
TGTGCCAGCAGGAAACAGGGGGGACGGGCCTCTGAAGCTTTCTTT
CASRKQGGRASEAFF
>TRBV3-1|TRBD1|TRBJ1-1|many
TGTGCCAGCAGCCACCCAACACCGGGACAGGGGCTGAGGACTGAAGCTTTCTTT
CASSHPTPGQGLRTEAFF
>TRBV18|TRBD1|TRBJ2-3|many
TGTGCCAGCTCACCGGAAGGACAGGGGGCGAAAGATACGCAGTATTTT
CASSPEGQGAKDTQYF
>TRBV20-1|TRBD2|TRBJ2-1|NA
TGCAGTGCTAGAGGGGTGAGCGGGGGAACCTACAATGAGCAGTTCTTC
CSARGVSGGTYNEQFF
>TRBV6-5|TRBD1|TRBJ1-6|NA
TGTGCCAGCAGTTACTTGGGGACAGGGTCCCGTAATTCACCCCTCCACTTT
CASSYLGTGSRNSPLHF
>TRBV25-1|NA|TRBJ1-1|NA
TGTGCCAGCAGTGTCCCCGGTTCCAACACTGAAGCTTTCTTT
CASSVPGSNTEAFF
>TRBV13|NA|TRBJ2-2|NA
TGTGCCAATACCAGGGTTATAACCGGGGAGCTGTTTTTT
CANTRVITGELFF
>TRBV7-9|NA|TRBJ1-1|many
TGCGCCAGCAGCTTGGAGGGGGGCACTGAAGCTTTCTTT
CASSLEGGTEAFF
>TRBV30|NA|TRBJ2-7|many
TGTGCCTGGAATCGTCGGACCTACGAGCAGTACTTC
CAWNRRTYEQYF
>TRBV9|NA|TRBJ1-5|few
TGTGCCAGCAGCGTAACCCCGGACAGTGATCAGCCCCAGCATTTT
CASSVTPDSDQPQHF
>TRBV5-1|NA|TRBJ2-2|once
TGCGCCAGCTCCCAGGGTGGGGTGGCCGGGGAGCTGTTTTTT
CASSQGGVAGELFF
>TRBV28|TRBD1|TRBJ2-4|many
TGTGCCAGCAGCCGGGGTCAGGGGGTCAGGGCCAAAAACATTCAGTACTTC
CASSRGQGVRAKNIQYF
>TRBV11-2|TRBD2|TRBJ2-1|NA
TGTGCCAGCAGCTCACAGCGGGAGGGCACCGAGCAGTTCTTC
CASSSQREGTEQFF
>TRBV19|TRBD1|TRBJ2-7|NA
TGTGCCAGTAGTCGACAGGGAAGCTCCTGCGAGCAGTACTTC
CASSRQGSSCEQYF
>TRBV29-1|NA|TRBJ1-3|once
TGCAGCGGCTGGCTTGGAAACACCATATATTTT
CSGWLGNTIYF
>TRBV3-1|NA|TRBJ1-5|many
TGTGCCAGCAGCCGCGGACACTCGGGTGTAGGGCCCCAGCATTTT
CASSRGHSGVGPQHF